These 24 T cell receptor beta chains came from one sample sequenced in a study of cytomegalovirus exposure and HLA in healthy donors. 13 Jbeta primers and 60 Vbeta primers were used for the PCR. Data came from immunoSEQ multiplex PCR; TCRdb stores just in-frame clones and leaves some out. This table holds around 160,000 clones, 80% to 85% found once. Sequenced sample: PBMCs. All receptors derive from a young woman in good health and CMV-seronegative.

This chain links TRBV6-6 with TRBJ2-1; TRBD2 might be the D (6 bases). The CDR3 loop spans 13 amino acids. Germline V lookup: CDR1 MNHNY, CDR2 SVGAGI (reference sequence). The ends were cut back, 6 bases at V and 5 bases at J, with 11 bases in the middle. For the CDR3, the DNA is TGTGCCAGCAGACTCAGACTAGACAATGAGCAGTTCTTC. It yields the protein CASRLRLDNEQFF.

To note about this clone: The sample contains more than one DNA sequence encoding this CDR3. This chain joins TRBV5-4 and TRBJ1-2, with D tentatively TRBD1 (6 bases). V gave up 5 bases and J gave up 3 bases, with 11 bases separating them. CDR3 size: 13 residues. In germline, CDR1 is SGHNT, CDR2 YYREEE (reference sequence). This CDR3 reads CASRPTGDYGYTF. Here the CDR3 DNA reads TGTGCCAGCAGACCGACAGGAGACTATGGCTACACCTTC.

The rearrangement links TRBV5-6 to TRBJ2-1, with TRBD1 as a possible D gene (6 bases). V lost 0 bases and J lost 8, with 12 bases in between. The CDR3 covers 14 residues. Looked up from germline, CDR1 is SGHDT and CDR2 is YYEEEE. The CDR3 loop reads CASSLEQGGDEQFF. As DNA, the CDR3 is TGTGCCAGCAGCTTGGAACAGGGTGGGGATGAGCAGTTCTTC. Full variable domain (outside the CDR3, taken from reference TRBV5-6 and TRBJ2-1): DAGVTQSPTHLIKTRGQQVTLRCSPKSGHDTVSWYQQALGQGPQFIFQYYEEEERQRGNFPDRFSGHQFPNYSSELNVNALLLGDSALYLCASSLEQGGDEQFFGPGTRLTVL.

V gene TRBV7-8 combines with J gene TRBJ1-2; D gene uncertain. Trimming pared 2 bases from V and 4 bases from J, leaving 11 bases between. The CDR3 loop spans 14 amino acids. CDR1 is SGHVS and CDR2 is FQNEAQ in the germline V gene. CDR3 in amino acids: CASSLMSGSYGYTF. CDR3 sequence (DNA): TGTGCCAGCAGCTTAATGTCGGGGTCCTATGGCTACACCTTC. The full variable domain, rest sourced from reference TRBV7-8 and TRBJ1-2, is GAGVSQSPRYKVAKRGQDVALRCDPISGHVSLFWYQQALGQGPEFLTYFQNEAQLDKSGLPSDRFFAERPEGSVSTLKIQRTQQEDSAVYLCASSLMSGSYGYTFGSGTRLTVV.

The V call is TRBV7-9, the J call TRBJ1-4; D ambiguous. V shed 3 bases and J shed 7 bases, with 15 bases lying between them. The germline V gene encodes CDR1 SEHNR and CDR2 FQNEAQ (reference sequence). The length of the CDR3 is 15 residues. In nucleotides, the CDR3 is TGTGCCAGCAGCTTTCCGGGGAGGTTTGGTGAAAAACTGTTTTTT. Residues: CASSFPGRFGEKLFF.

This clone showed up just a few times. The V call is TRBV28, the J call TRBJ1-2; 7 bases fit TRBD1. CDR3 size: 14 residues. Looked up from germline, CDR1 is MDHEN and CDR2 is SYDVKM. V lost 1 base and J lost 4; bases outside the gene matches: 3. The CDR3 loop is CASSLSGTAYGYTF. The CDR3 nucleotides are TGTGCCAGCAGTTTATCGGGGACAGCCTATGGCTACACCTTC.

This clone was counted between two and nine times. The CDR3 is CASSSGGTVLDTQYF. The CDR3, as DNA: TGCGCCAGCAGCTCGGGCGGGACTGTCCTAGATACGCAGTATTTT. The chain joins TRBV5-1 to TRBJ2-3; TRBD2 is a possible D gene (6 bases). The V gene's germline CDR1 is SGHRS and CDR2 YFSETQ. Trimming pared 3 bases from V and 5 bases from J, leaving 16 bases between. There are 15 residues in the CDR3.

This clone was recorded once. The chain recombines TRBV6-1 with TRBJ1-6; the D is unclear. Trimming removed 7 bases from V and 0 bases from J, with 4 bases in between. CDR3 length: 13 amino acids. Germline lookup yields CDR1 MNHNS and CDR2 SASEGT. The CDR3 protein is CASMSSYNSPLHF. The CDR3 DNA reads TGTGCCAGCATGAGCTCCTATAATTCACCCCTCCACTTT.

CDR3 in amino acids: CASVGGGLYEQYF. The DNA of the CDR3 is TGTGCCAGCGTAGGGGGGGGTTTATACGAGCAGTACTTC. The V and J genes are TRBV6-5 and TRBJ2-7, with D possibly TRBD2 on 7 matching bases. The CDR3 is 13 residues long. Germline V gene lookup returns CDR1 MNHEY and CDR2 SVGAGI. V was shortened by 8 bases and J by 4 bases, with 15 bases between the two germline ends.

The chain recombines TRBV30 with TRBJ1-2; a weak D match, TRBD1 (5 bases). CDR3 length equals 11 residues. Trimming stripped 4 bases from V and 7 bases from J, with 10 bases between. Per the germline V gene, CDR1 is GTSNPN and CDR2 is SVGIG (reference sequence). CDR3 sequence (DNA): TGTGCCTGGAAGGACACCTTTGGCTACACCTTC. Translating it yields CAWKDTFGYTF.

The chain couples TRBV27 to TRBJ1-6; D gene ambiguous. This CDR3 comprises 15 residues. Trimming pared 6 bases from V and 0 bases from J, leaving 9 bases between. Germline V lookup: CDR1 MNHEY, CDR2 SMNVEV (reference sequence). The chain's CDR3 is CASRFTGSYNSPLHF. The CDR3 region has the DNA TGTGCCAGCAGATTCACGGGCTCCTATAATTCACCCCTCCACTTT.

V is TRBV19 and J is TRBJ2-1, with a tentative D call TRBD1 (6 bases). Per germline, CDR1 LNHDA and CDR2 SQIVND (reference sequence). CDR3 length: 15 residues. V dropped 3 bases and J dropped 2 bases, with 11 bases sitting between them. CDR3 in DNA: TGTGCCAGTAGTATCGCTCAGGGGCCCTACAATGAGCAGTTCTTC. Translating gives CASSIAQGPYNEQFF. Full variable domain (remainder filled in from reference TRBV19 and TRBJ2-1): DGGITQSPKYLFRKEGQNVTLSCEQNLNHDAMYWYRQDPGQGLRLIYYSQIVNDFQKGDIAEGYSVSREKKESFPLTVTSAQKNPTAFYLCASSIAQGPYNEQFFGPGTRLTVL.

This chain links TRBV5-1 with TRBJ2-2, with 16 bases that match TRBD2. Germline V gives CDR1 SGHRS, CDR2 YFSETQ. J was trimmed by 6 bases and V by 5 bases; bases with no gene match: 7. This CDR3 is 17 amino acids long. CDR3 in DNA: TGCGCCAGCAGACCGGGACTAGCGGGGGGGCCGTCCGGGGAGCTGTTTTTT. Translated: CASRPGLAGGPSGELFF.

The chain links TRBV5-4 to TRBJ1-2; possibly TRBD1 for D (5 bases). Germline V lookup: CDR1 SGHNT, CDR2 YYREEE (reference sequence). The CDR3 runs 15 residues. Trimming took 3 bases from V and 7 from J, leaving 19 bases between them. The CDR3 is CASSSPGGKGGGYTF. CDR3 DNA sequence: TGTGCCAGCAGCTCCCCGGGGGGTAAGGGTGGTGGCTACACCTTC.

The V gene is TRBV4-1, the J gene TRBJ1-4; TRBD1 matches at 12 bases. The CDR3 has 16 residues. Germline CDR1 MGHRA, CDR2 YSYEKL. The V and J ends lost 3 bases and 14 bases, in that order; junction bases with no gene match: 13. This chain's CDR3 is CASSHNRDRGPKVLFF. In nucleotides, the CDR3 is TGCGCCAGCAGCCACAACCGGGACAGGGGGCCGAAAGTCCTGTTTTTT.

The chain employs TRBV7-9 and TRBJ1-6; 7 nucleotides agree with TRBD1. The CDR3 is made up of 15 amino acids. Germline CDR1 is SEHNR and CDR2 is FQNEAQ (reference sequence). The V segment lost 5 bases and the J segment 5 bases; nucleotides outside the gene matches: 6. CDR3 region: CASSIGQVDNSPLHF. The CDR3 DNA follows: TGTGCCAGCAGCATTGGACAGGTAGATAATTCACCCCTCCACTTT. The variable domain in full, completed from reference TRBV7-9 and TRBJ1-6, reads DTGVSQNPRHKITKRGQNVTFRCDPISEHNRLYWYRQTLGQGPEFLTYFQNEAQLEKSRLLSDRFSAERPKGSFSTLEIQRTEQGDSAMYLCASSIGQVDNSPLHFGNGTRLTVT.

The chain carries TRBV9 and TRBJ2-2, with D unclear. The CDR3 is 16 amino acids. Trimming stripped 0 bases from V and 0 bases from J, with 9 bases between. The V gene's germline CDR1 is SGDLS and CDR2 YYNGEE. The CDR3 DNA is TGTGCCAGCAGCGTAGCAGGCAGCCCGAACACCGGGGAGCTGTTTTTT. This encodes CASSVAGSPNTGELFF.

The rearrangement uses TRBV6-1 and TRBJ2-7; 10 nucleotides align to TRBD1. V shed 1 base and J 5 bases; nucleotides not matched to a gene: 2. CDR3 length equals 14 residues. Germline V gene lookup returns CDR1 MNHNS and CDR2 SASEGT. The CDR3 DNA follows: TGTGCCAGCAGTGAAGGGACAGGGGGAGACGAGCAGTACTTC. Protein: CASSEGTGGDEQYF.

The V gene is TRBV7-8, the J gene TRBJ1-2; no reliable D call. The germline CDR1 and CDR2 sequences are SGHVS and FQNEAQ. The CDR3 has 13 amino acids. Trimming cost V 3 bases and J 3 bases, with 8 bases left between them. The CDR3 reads CASSLAVDYGYTF. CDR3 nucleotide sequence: TGTGCCAGCAGCTTGGCGGTAGACTATGGCTACACCTTC.

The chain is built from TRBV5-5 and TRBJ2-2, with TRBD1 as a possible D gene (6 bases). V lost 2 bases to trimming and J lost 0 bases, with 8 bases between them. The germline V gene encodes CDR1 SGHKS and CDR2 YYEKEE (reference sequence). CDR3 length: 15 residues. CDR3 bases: TGTGCCAGCAGCTTTCGGACAGCGAACACCGGGGAGCTGTTTTTT. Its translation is CASSFRTANTGELFF. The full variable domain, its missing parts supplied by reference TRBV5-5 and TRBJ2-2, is DAGVTQSPTHLIKTRGQQVTLRCSPISGHKSVSWYQQVLGQGPQFIFQYYEKEERGRGNFPDRFSARQFPNYSSELNVNALLLGDSALYLCASSFRTANTGELFFGEGSRLTVL.

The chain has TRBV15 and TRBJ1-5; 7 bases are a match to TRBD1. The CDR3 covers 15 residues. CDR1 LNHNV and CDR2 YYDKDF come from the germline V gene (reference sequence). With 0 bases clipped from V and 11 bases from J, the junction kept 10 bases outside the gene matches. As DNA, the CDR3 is TGTGCCACCAGCAGAGAGGGACGGCAGGGGGGAGCCCAGCATTTT. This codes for CATSREGRQGGAQHF. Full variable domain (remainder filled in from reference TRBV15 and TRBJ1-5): DAMVIQNPRYQVTQFGKPVTLSCSQTLNHNVMYWYQQKSSQAPKLLFHYYDKDFNNEADTPDNFQSRRPNTSFCFLDIRSPGLGDTAMYLCATSREGRQGGAQHFGDGTRLSIL.

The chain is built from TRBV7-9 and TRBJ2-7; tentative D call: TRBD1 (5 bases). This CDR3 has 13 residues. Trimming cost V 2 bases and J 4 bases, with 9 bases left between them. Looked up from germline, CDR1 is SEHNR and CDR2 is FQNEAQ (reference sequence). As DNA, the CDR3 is TGTGCCAGCAGCTTAAAGGGGCAATACGAGCAGTACTTC. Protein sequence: CASSLKGQYEQYF.

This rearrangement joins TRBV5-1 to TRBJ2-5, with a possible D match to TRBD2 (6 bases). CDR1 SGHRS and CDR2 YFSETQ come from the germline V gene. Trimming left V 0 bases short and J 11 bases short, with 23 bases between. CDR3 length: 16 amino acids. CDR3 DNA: TGCGCCAGCAGCTTGGCCGTACCGCGATCCACGGGGGAGCAGTACTTC. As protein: CASSLAVPRSTGEQYF.

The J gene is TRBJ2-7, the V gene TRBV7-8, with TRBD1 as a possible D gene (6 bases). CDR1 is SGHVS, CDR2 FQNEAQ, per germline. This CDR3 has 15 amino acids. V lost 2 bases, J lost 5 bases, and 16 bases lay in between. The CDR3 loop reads CASSLIAGASDEQYF. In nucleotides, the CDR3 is TGTGCCAGCAGCTTAATTGCAGGGGCCTCGGACGAGCAGTACTTC.